The TCR beta chain described here comes from a study of T cell repertoires in cytomegalovirus infection. This clonotype was recorded at least ten times. Trimming removed 6 bases from V and 4 bases from J; junction bases left unmatched: 5. This CDR3 comprises 13 residues. The germline V gene has CDR1 MNHEY and CDR2 SVGEGT. TCRdb reanalysed the reads using MiXCR and keeps one entry per CDR3 protein. The data contain roughly 300,000 distinct CDR3 sequences, over 20% of them singletons. This receptor was taken from a human donor in good health (CMV status not recorded). Some clones in this sample may be carry-over from other donors' samples. The sequencing input was PBMCs. The chain employs TRBV6-2 or TRBV6-3 and TRBJ2-5, with 7 bases matching TRBD1. CDR3 sequence (DNA): TGTGCCAGCAGCGGGACAGCCCGAGAGACCCAGTACTTC. Translated: CASSGTARETQYF.